The T cell receptor beta chain under discussion was sequenced for a study of blood T cell repertoires in COVID-19. Study context: The samples span acute and convalescent COVID-19 from the United States, Italy and Spain. PBMCs, B-cell-depleted T cells, or T cells provided the cDNA or gDNA that made up the material.

In the original processing: Cell counts per sample came from amplifying reference gene primers. Clones were read by immunoSEQ multiplex PCR, and TCRdb kept only the in-frame ones, dropping some. The DNA gave D and trimming, while V, J and clone size come from that table. The repertoire consists of 250,000 to 300,000 clones, with around 89% occurring once and the leading ten covering 6.9%. This clone was detected once. The germline V gene encodes CDR1 SGHRS and CDR2 YFSETQ. The CDR3 is made up of 17 amino acids. J gave up 2 bases and V 3 bases, and 8 bases lay outside the gene matches. The J gene is TRBJ2-1, the V gene TRBV5-1; TRBD2 matches 10 bases. The TCR originated in a woman aged 25 to 39 who had recovered from COVID-19. The sequencing sample was made of peripheral blood. CDR3 in amino acids: CASSYSPLAGAYNEQFF. The DNA for the CDR3 is TGCGCCAGCAGCTACTCCCCTCTAGCGGGGGCCTACAATGAGCAGTTCTTC.